This TCR beta chain was identified in a study of blood T cell repertoires in COVID-19. About the study: T cells, B-cell-depleted T cells, or PBMCs supplied cDNA or gDNA.

Assay used: immunoSEQ multiplex PCR; TCRdb lists only in-frame clones, some missing. The repertoire holds about 170,000 clones, with roughly 80% as singletons. Deletions cut 8 bases from V and 4 bases from J, with 9 bases between. Germline V lookup: CDR1 LGHDT, CDR2 YNNKEL (reference sequence). The CDR3 has 12 amino acids. This chain links TRBV3-1 (or the pseudogene TRBV3-2) with TRBJ2-1, with D perhaps TRBD2 (5 bases). The receptor was derived from a woman aged 70-85 years with acute or convalescent COVID-19. Sequencing input: peripheral blood. CDR3 loop: CASLGEYNEQFF. CDR3 coding DNA: TGTGCCAGCCTCGGGGAATACAATGAGCAGTTCTTC.